The 13 T cell receptor beta chains below were found in one sample sequenced in a study of T cell changes during pregnancy in multiple sclerosis (dated 2019 in TCRdb). Libraries came from the immunoSEQ multiplex PCR assay. The source is immuneACCESS, and TCRdb retained only in-frame sequences with V and J called. Part of the clones is not carried over; for the studies checked, unresolved V genes explain less than half of this, and the remainder is unexplained. This sample holds fewer than 90,000 clones; 90% to 95% were observed only once. 1.5% to 2% of the sample comes from the top ten. Sequenced here: peripheral blood, sampled after pregnancy. All receptors derive from a female donor in good health, enrolled as a control in a pregnancy study.

The chain carries TRBV4-1 and TRBJ2-7; 10 positions agree with TRBD2. From germline, CDR1 is MGHRA and CDR2 YSYEKL. V was clipped by 1 base and J by 7 bases; unmatched bases: 13. This CDR3 is 17 amino acids long. The CDR3 spells CASSQVPLLAGVREQYF. CDR3 coding DNA: TGCGCCAGCAGCCAAGTCCCCCTCCTAGCGGGAGTAAGGGAGCAGTACTTC.

V is TRBV10-3 and J is TRBJ2-3; D unclear. Trimming took off 2 bases at V and 0 bases at J, with 12 bases between the two ends. There are 16 residues in the CDR3. Germline CDR1 reads ENHRY; CDR2 reads SYGVKD. This CDR3 reads CAISEEVRKSTDTQYF. The DNA for the CDR3 is TGTGCCATCAGTGAGGAGGTTCGGAAGAGCACAGATACGCAGTATTTT.

CDR3 amino acids: CASSPPGGPDTQYF. CDR3 coding DNA: TGTGCCAGCAGCCCCCCGGGGGGCCCAGATACGCAGTATTTT. The rearrangement joins TRBV6-1 to TRBJ2-3; perhaps TRBD2 as D (7 bases). Germline CDR1 reads MNHNS; CDR2 reads SASEGT. The CDR3 contains 14 residues. The ends were cut back, 6 bases at V and 4 bases at J, with 14 bases in the middle.

The gene calls are TRBV19 and TRBJ2-2; the match to TRBD1 covers 7 bases. This CDR3 is built from 15 residues. The germline gives CDR1 LNHDA, CDR2 SQIVND (reference sequence). V lost 2 bases, J lost 2 bases, and 2 bases stayed unmatched. Here the CDR3 DNA reads TGTGCCAGTAGTATAACAGGGGAAAACACCGGGGAGCTGTTTTTT. Translating gives CASSITGENTGELFF.

The V gene is TRBV27, the J gene TRBJ1-4; the D gene is possibly TRBD1 (5 bases). The V gene's germline CDR1 is MNHEY and CDR2 SMNVEV (reference sequence). The CDR3 totals 14 residues. V was pared by 1 base and J by 8 bases, with 11 bases between. In nucleotides, the CDR3 is TGTGCCAGCAGTTTATGGGCGCGGGGCGAAAAACTGTTTTTT. Protein sequence: CASSLWARGEKLFF. Filled out from reference TRBV27 and TRBJ1-4, the complete variable domain reads EAQVTQNPRYLITVTGKKLTVTCSQNMNHEYMSWYRQDPGLGLRQIYYSMNVEVTDKGDVPEGYKVSRKEKRNFPLILESPSPNQTSLYFCASSLWARGEKLFFGSGTQLSVL.

J is TRBJ2-7 and V is TRBV5-4, with D tentatively TRBD1 (6 bases). Per germline, CDR1 SGHNT and CDR2 YYREEE (reference sequence). The CDR3 covers 17 residues. V was trimmed by 0 bases and J by 0 bases, leaving 16 bases between them. The CDR3 sequence is CASSLVFRDIHSYEQYF. Written as DNA, the CDR3 is TGTGCCAGCAGCTTGGTGTTCAGGGACATCCACTCCTACGAGCAGTACTTC.

The chain couples TRBV5-6 to TRBJ2-1; D might be TRBD1 (6 bases). With 3 bases removed from V and 2 bases from J, the gap between germline ends came to 12 bases. The CDR3 totals 15 residues. CDR1 is SGHDT, CDR2 YYEEEE, per germline. CDR3 DNA sequence: TGTGCCAGCAGCTCCCCCCAGGGGCCCTACAATGAGCAGTTCTTC. Translating it yields CASSSPQGPYNEQFF.

This sequence joins TRBV5-1 and TRBJ1-2; the D gene is possibly TRBD1 (5 bases). Trimming took off 5 bases at V and 5 bases at J, with 19 bases between the two ends. Germline V gene sequence: CDR1 SGHRS, CDR2 YFSETQ. This CDR3 is 15 amino acids long. In nucleotides, the CDR3 is TGCGCCAGCAGGCCCAATACGGACAATGCTTATGGCTACACCTTC. Protein: CASRPNTDNAYGYTF.

The chain uses TRBV5-1 and TRBJ2-7, with TRBD1 identical over 11 bases. Germline assignment: CDR1 SGHRS and CDR2 YFSETQ. Trimming took 6 bases from V and 4 from J; bases not matched to a gene: 9. The CDR3 spans 15 residues. The CDR3 DNA is TGCGCCAGCAACCGGCGGGACAGGGGGTCGTACGAGCAGTACTTC. This encodes CASNRRDRGSYEQYF.

V is TRBV7-9 and J is TRBJ1-5; the match to TRBD1 covers 7 bases. The ends lost 4 bases at V and 5 bases at J; junction bases unmatched: 5. The CDR3 extends over 14 amino acids. Germline assignment: CDR1 SEHNR and CDR2 FQNEAQ (reference sequence). The CDR3 DNA is TGTGCCAGCAGCTCCGACAGGGAGGATCAGCCCCAGCATTTT. Translated: CASSSDREDQPQHF.

This clone was seen a few times. The chain employs TRBV2 and TRBJ1-4; 8 bases map to TRBD1. There are 14 residues in the CDR3. Trimming took 4 bases from V and 8 from J; bases not matched to a gene: 6. Germline V gene data show CDR1 as SNHLY and CDR2 as FYNNEI. CDR3 nucleotide sequence: TGTGCCAGCAGTGGTCAGGGGGCGGTCGAAAAACTGTTTTTT. Its protein is CASSGQGAVEKLFF.

The chain employs TRBV6-6 and TRBJ2-7, with 9 nucleotides matching TRBD2. The germline V gene has CDR1 MNHNY and CDR2 SVGAGI (reference sequence). CDR3 length: 13 amino acids. V was clipped by 5 bases and J by 7 bases; unmatched bases: 6. The CDR3 sequence: CASSAGGHGEQYF. The CDR3 DNA sequence: TGTGCCAGCAGTGCGGGAGGGCACGGAGAGCAGTACTTC.

The chain joins TRBV25-1 to TRBJ1-1; unclear D gene. CDR3 length: 12 amino acids. V was cut by 5 bases and J by 1 base, with 5 bases left in between. The germline V gene has CDR1 MGHDK and CDR2 SYGVNS. CDR3 protein: CASSTQNTEAFF. Here the CDR3 DNA reads TGTGCCAGCAGTACACAGAACACTGAAGCTTTCTTT.